Listed below are T cell receptor beta chains from one sample, sequenced in a study of CD8 T cells in Susac syndrome. TCRdb called the immunoSEQ multiplex PCR reads again in MiXCR, with one record for every CDR3 protein. The sample has around 300,000 distinct CDR3 sequences, about 82% seen once. The sequenced material came from CD8+ T cells from PBMCs. The receptors derive from a human donor with multiple sclerosis. Both conserved end residues are part of each CDR3. A D gene is named only where the DNA matches it firmly. Clone size, where shown, is once, few, many, or a class for clones that have expanded.

clone_size j_call d_call v_call cdr3_nt cdr3_aa
- TRBJ2-2 - TRBV28 TGTGCCAGCAGTTTAGGCGGCGGGACTCTGAACACCGGGGAGCTGTTTTTT CASSLGGGTLNTGELFF
- TRBJ2-1 - TRBV7-3 TGTGCCAGCAGCTTAAACGGGGATGAGCAGTTCTTC CASSLNGDEQFF
- TRBJ1-1 - TRBV6-1 TGTGCCAGCAGTGAAACGGGGCCTGAAGCTTTCTTT CASSETGPEAFF
- TRBJ2-6 - TRBV14 TGTGCCAGCAGTCCCCCCATTGATTCTGGGGCCAACGTCCTGACTTTC CASSPPIDSGANVLTF
once TRBJ2-3 TRBD2 TRBV11-2 TGTGCCAGCAGCTTGGCCCTCTGGGCGGGGGTTAGCACAGATACGCAGTATTTT CASSLALWAGVSTDTQYF
- TRBJ2-1 - TRBV4-3 TGCGCCAGCAGCCAAGATACCCCCGGGGCGACAGGTGAGCAGTTCTTC CASSQDTPGATGEQFF
- TRBJ2-3 - TRBV9 TGTGCCAGCAGCGAATCGGGAAGCACAGATACGCAGTATTTT CASSESGSTDTQYF
once TRBJ2-3 - TRBV28 TGTGCCAGCAGTTTAAGTCGGGCAGGGGCGGAAGATACGCAGTATTTT CASSLSRAGAEDTQYF
- TRBJ2-7 - TRBV15 TGTGCCACCACCCCGGAGAGGCCAAGAACACACGAGCAGTACTTC CATTPERPRTHEQYF
- TRBJ1-1 TRBD1 TRBV5-1 TGCGCCAGCAGCGTTCTCGCGACAGGGTGGAACACTGAAGCTTTCTTT CASSVLATGWNTEAFF
- TRBJ2-1 TRBD2 TRBV7-9 TGTGCCAGCAGTCACCCGGGACTAGCGGTGGAAGAGCAGTTCTTC CASSHPGLAVEEQFF
- TRBJ2-1 TRBD2 TRBV27 TGTGCCAGCACCCCGGTGGCTAGCGGGATCAATGAGCAGTTCTTC CASTPVASGINEQFF
- TRBJ2-7 - TRBV27 TGTGCCAGCTCCTGGGGCACGGGGCACGAGCAGTACTTC CASSWGTGHEQYF
- TRBJ1-5 - TRBV20-1 TGCAGTGCTAGGGAGGGAGAGGCAAATCAGCCCCAGCATTTT CSAREGEANQPQHF
- TRBJ2-1 TRBD2 TRBV9 TGTGCCAGCACCAGCGGGGGGGATGAGCAGTTCTTC CASTSGGDEQFF
few TRBJ1-1 - TRBV7-2 TGTGCCAGCAGCTTGTCAACGGGGAACACTGAAGCTTTCTTT CASSLSTGNTEAFF
- TRBJ2-7 TRBD1 TRBV28 TGTGCCAGCAGCCTCGCCTTGCACTCGACAGGGGCCTACGAGCAGTACTTC CASSLALHSTGAYEQYF
- TRBJ2-1 - TRBV28 TGTGCCAGCAGTTTCGGGAGAGGGAAAGGCGATGAGCAGTTCTTC CASSFGRGKGDEQFF
- TRBJ2-1 TRBD1 TRBV30 TGTGCCTGGACCGGGACAGGCTCCTACAATGAGCAGTTCTTC CAWTGTGSYNEQFF
- TRBJ2-2 - TRBV27 TGTGCCAGCAGTTTATCGCCATTCCGGGAGGGGGAGCTGTTTTTT CASSLSPFREGELFF
- TRBJ2-7 TRBD2 TRBV28 TGTGCCAGCAAACTAGCGGGTAGGAAGCTCGACGAGCAGTACTTC CASKLAGRKLDEQYF
- TRBJ2-2 - TRBV29-1 TGCAGCGCCCAGTACGGGACGAACACCGGGGAGCTGTTTTTT CSAQYGTNTGELFF
few TRBJ1-5 - TRBV5-8 TGTGCCAGCAGCTTAACACCTAGCAATCAGCCCCAGCATTTT CASSLTPSNQPQHF
- TRBJ1-2 - TRBV14 TGTGCCAGCAGCGGGTCGCAGGGAAGGGGTCTCTATGGCTACACCTTC CASSGSQGRGLYGYTF
- TRBJ1-2 TRBD1 TRBV5-1 TGCGCCAGCAGCTTGATGACAGGGGAAGGCCTTAACTATGGCTACACCTTC CASSLMTGEGLNYGYTF
- TRBJ2-7 TRBD1 TRBV28 TGTGCCAGCGGGACAGGGGGAGACGGGCAGTACTTC CASGTGGDGQYF
- TRBJ1-4 - TRBV4-2 TGTGCCAGCAGCCAAGACCCTCAAGACTCCAATGAAAAACTGTTTTTT CASSQDPQDSNEKLFF
- TRBJ1-1 - TRBV28 TGTGCCAGCAGTTGGGGGGCCAAAGGCACTGAAGCTTTCTTT CASSWGAKGTEAFF
- TRBJ2-1 TRBD2 TRBV27 TGTGCCAGCAGTTTGCCACTAGCGGGAGCCTACAATGAGCAGTTCTTC CASSLPLAGAYNEQFF
once TRBJ1-5 TRBD1 TRBV30 TGTGCCTGGAGTATGGCAGGGGGAGGCCAGCCCCAGCATTTT CAWSMAGGGQPQHF
- TRBJ2-7 TRBD1 TRBV6-5 TGTGCCAGCAGTTGGATTCACCCGGGACAGGGCTACGAGCAGTACTTC CASSWIHPGQGYEQYF
- TRBJ1-3 TRBD1 TRBV20-1 TGCAGTGCTGCAGGGAAGGACAGGGGGATAAACACCATATATTTT CSAAGKDRGINTIYF
- TRBJ2-3 TRBD2 TRBV27 TGTGCCAGCAGTTTAACAGGACTAGCGGGAGTTGGGATAGATACGCAGTATTTT CASSLTGLAGVGIDTQYF
- TRBJ2-2 - TRBV27 TGTGCCAGCAGTTTATTGGCAGGGGCCGGGGAGCTGTTTTTT CASSLLAGAGELFF
- TRBJ2-7 TRBD1 TRBV28 TGTGCCAGCAGTTACGTCCCCGGGACAGTTCCCTACGAGCAGTACTTC CASSYVPGTVPYEQYF
- TRBJ2-7 - TRBV14 TGTGCCAGCAGCCAGGGATTGGAGGAGCAGTACTTC CASSQGLEEQYF
- TRBJ2-1 - TRBV29-1 TGCAGCGTGGAGGGGAATAGTAAGGCCTACAATGAGCAGTTCTTC CSVEGNSKAYNEQFF
- TRBJ2-7 - TRBV28 TGTGCCAGCAGTTTAACGGGACTCGGATTGGGGGAGCAGTACTTC CASSLTGLGLGEQYF
- TRBJ2-7 - TRBV7-9 TGTGCCAGCAGCCAAATCCCGGGACAACACTACGAGCAGTACTTC CASSQIPGQHYEQYF
- TRBJ2-7 - TRBV29-1 TGCAGCTTCGGAGCCGCAGGGGTCTACGAGCAGTACTTC CSFGAAGVYEQYF
- TRBJ2-3 - TRBV27 TGTGCCAGCAGTCCTTGGACAGAGGCAGATACGCAGTATTTT CASSPWTEADTQYF
- TRBJ1-2 - TRBV29-1 TGCAGCGTTGTGACTGCGGACAAAAGGGGGTTATATGGCTACACCTTC CSVVTADKRGLYGYTF
- TRBJ2-7 TRBD2 TRBV10-1 TGCGCCAGCACCACTACTAGCGCCTATTCCTACGAGCAGTACTTC CASTTTSAYSYEQYF
- TRBJ2-7 - TRBV6-5 TGTGCCAGCAGTTACGGGGGACTCTACGAGCAGTACTTC CASSYGGLYEQYF
- TRBJ2-1 - TRBV15 TGTGCCACCAGCAACGACCCCCCAACCGACAATGAGCAGTTCTTC CATSNDPPTDNEQFF
- TRBJ2-3 - TRBV7-8 TGTGCCAGCAGCTTTGAGGGAGTTGATACGCAGTATTTT CASSFEGVDTQYF
once TRBJ1-1 - TRBV25-1 TGTGCCAGCACCCCTGGCGGATACACTGAAGCTTTCTTT CASTPGGYTEAFF
- TRBJ2-1 TRBD2 TRBV7-9 TGTGCCAGCAGCCCCCGGACTAGCGGGAGAGATGCCTACAATGAGCAGTTCTTC CASSPRTSGRDAYNEQFF
- TRBJ2-2 - TRBV7-8 TGTGCCAGCAGTGTCGGGGGCATCACCGGGGAGCTGTTTTTT CASSVGGITGELFF
- TRBJ2-5 TRBD2 TRBV30 TGTGCCTGGAGTTTACTAGCGGTCGAGACCCAGTACTTC CAWSLLAVETQYF
- TRBJ1-4 TRBD1 TRBV9 TGTGCCAGCAGCCAAACAGGGGAGACTAATGAAAAACTGTTTTTT CASSQTGETNEKLFF
once TRBJ2-7 - TRBV6-6 TGTGCCAGCAGTTCCTGGGACTCCCGGGACGAGCAGTACTTC CASSSWDSRDEQYF
- TRBJ1-1 TRBD1 TRBV5-1 TGCGCCAGCAGCTTGGCCGCGACAGGGGTACTGAACACTGAAGCTTTCTTT CASSLAATGVLNTEAFF
- TRBJ2-5 TRBD2 TRBV7-9 TGTGCCAGCAGCATCCGGACTAGCGGGAGCCAAGAGACCCAGTACTTC CASSIRTSGSQETQYF